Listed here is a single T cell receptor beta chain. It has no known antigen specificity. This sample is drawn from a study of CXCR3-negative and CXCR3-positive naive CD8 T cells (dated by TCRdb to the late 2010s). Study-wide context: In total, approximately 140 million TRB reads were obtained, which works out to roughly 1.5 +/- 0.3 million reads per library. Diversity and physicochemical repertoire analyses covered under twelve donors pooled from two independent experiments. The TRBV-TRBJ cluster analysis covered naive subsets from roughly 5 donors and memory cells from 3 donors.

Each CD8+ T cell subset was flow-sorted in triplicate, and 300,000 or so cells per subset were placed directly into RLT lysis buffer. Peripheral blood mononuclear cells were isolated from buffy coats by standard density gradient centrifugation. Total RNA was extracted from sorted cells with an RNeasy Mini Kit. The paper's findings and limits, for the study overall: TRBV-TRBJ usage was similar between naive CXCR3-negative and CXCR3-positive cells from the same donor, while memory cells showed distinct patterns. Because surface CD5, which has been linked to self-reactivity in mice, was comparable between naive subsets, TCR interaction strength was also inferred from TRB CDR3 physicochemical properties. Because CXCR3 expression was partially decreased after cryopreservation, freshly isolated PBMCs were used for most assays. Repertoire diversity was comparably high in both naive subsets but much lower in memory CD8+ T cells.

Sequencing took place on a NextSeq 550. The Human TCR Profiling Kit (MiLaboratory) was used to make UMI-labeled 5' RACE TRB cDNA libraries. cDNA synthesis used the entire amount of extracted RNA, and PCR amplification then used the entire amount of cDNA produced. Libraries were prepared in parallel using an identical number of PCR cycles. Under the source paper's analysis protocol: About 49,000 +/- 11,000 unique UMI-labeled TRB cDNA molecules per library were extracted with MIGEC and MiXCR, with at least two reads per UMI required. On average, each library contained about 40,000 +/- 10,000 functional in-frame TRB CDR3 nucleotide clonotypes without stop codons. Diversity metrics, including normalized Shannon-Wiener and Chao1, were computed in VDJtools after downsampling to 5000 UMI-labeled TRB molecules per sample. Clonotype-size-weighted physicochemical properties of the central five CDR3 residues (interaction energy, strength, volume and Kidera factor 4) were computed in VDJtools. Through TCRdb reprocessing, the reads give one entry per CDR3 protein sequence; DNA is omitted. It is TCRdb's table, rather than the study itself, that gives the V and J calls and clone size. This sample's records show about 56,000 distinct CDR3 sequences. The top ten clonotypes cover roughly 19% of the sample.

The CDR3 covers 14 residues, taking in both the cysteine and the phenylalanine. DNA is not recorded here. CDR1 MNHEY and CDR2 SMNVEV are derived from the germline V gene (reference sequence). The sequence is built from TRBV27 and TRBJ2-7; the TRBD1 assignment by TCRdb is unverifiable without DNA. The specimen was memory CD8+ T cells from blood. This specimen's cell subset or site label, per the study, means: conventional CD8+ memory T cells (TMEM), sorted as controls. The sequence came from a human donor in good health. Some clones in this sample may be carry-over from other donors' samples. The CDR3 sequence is CASSVDRDEDEQYF.